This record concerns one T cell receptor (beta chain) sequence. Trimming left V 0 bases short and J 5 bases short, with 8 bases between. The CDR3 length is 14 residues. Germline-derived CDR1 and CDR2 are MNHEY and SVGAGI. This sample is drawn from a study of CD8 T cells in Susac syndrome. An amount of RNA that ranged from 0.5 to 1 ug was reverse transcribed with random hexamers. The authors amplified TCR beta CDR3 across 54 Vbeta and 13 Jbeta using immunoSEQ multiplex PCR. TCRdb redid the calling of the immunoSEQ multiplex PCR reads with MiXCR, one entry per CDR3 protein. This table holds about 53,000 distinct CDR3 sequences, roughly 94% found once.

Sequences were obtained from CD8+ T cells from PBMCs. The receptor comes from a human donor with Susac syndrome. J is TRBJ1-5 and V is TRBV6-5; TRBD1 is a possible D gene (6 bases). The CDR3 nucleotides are TGTGCCAGCAGTTACTCCGGGGGCCATCAGCCCCAGCATTTT. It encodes CASSYSGGHQPQHF.